This T cell receptor beta chain was obtained from a study of cytomegalovirus exposure and HLA in healthy donors. For the study at large: Counted in an early data release were about 85 million unique TCRs from HLA-typed donors.

The study ran its PCR with 60 Vbeta and 13 Jbeta primers. Using immunoSEQ multiplex PCR, the repertoire was profiled, and TCRdb retains in-frame clones only, with some absent. The table has some 120,000 clones, 8% to 11% seen once; the top ten hold 4.5% to 5%. J was trimmed by 10 bases and V by 6 bases; bases with no gene match: 18. The CDR3 is made up of 15 amino acids. Germline V gene lookup returns CDR1 SQVTM and CDR2 ANQGSEA. Details on this clone: The antigen remains undetermined. The sample contains more than one DNA sequence encoding this CDR3.

Broader study findings: A later analysis reportedly found that, within productive TCRs, an Asian-associated ancestry cluster had fewer N-insertions than the mean observed across the roughly 690 donors. TCR beta chain V- and J-gene trimming was linked, in a later analysis, to a missense variant in DCLRE1C.

This TCR came from a woman between 18 and 29 years old in good health and CMV-seropositive. This chain links TRBV29-1 with TRBJ2-5, with 9 positions matching TRBD1. The sample taken for sequencing was PBMCs. Here the CDR3 DNA reads TGCAGCGTGTCCCGGGACAGGGTAAACAATGGTGGCCAGTACTTC. This codes for CSVSRDRVNNGGQYF.